These 20 T cell receptor beta chains were sequenced from one sample in a study of long-term antiretroviral therapy in people with HIV. The assay, immunoSEQ v3.0, was run at survey level. Profiled with immunoSEQ multiplex PCR; TCRdb holds only in-frame clones, not every one. The table lists about 24,000 clones, roughly 95% of them singletons. This specimen consisted of unsorted PBMCs, obtained roughly 5.1 years after starting antiretroviral therapy. The receptors stem from a woman in her 50s with HIV.

The chain has TRBV20-1 and TRBJ2-3; D remains ambiguous. CDR3 length: 11 residues. Germline CDR1 reads DFQATT; CDR2 reads SNEGSKA (reference sequence). V was clipped by 5 bases and J by 8 bases, with 11 bases between them. The CDR3 sequence: CSAYLGGTQYF. The CDR3 coding sequence is TGCAGTGCTTACCTGGGTGGTACGCAGTATTTT.

V and J are TRBV19 and TRBJ2-7, with 12 bases fitting TRBD2. Germline V gene lookup returns CDR1 LNHDA and CDR2 SQIVND (reference sequence). V lost 4 bases, J lost 6 bases, and 13 bases stayed unmatched. This CDR3 has 17 residues. The CDR3 sequence is CASSRILLAGGKAEQYF. The CDR3 nucleotides are TGTGCCAGTAGTAGGATTTTACTAGCGGGGGGAAAGGCCGAGCAGTACTTC.

The chain carries TRBV19 and TRBJ2-7; possible D gene TRBD2, 5 bases. V was shortened by 4 bases and J by 0 bases, with 7 bases between the two germline ends. Germline lookup yields CDR1 LNHDA and CDR2 SQIVND (reference sequence). The CDR3 totals 13 residues. CDR3 nucleotides: TGTGCCAGTAGTAAAGCGGCCTCCTACGAGCAGTACTTC. Its translation: CASSKAASYEQYF.

Worth noting for this clone: The junction shows a germline mismatch at one end, possibly a read error. V usage is TRBV7-7 and J usage is TRBJ2-1; 12 bases are a match to TRBD2. The germline CDR1 and CDR2 sequences are SSHAT and FNYEAQ (reference sequence). The CDR3 loop spans 17 amino acids. The CDR3 loop is CASSFASGRAIHNEQFF. The CDR3 DNA follows: TGTGCTAGCAGCTTTGCTAGCGGGAGGGCCATCCACAATGAGCAGTTCTTC. Drawing the rest from reference TRBV7-7 and TRBJ2-1, the complete variable domain is GAGVSQSPRYKVTKRGQDVTLRCDPISSHATLYWYQQALGQGPEFLTYFNYEAQPDKSGLPSDRFSAERPEGSISTLTIQRTEQRDSAMYRCASSFASGRAIHNEQFFGPGTRLTVL.

V and J are TRBV7-3 and TRBJ2-3, with 7 bases lining up with TRBD2. CDR3 size: 17 residues. V lost 5 bases and J lost 5; bases outside the gene matches: 16. Germline CDR1 SGHTA, CDR2 FQGTGA. CDR3 DNA sequence: TGTGCCAGCAGCCGTATGACTTTACCGGGAGGTAAAGATACGCAGTATTTT. This sequence encodes CASSRMTLPGGKDTQYF. Full variable domain (outside the CDR3, taken from reference TRBV7-3 and TRBJ2-3): GAGVSQTPSNKVTEKGKYVELRCDPISGHTALYWYRQSLGQGPEFLIYFQGTGAADDSGLPNDRFFAVRPEGSVSTLKIQRTERGDSAVYLCASSRMTLPGGKDTQYFGPGTRLTVL.

The rearrangement uses TRBV28 and TRBJ2-3, with D perhaps given as TRBD1 or TRBD2 (6 bases each). Trimming removed 3 bases at V and 6 bases at J, with 10 bases between. This CDR3 is 13 amino acids long. Looked up from germline, CDR1 is MDHEN and CDR2 is SYDVKM. CDR3 sequence: CASSFPGADTQYF. CDR3 coding DNA: TGTGCCAGCAGTTTTCCGGGGGCGGATACGCAGTATTTT.

The sample holds one count of this clone. J is TRBJ2-1 and V is TRBV7-9; D possibly corresponds to TRBD2 (5 bases). Germline V gene lookup returns CDR1 SEHNR and CDR2 FQNEAQ (reference sequence). This CDR3 spans 13 amino acids. V lost 5 bases and J 9 bases, leaving 14 bases between the germline ends. DNA for the CDR3: TGTGCCAGCAGCACTAGTAGCAAGGGTGAGCAGTTCTTC. Protein product: CASSTSSKGEQFF.

J is TRBJ2-1 and V is TRBV2; D is undetermined. Trimming cost V 1 base and J 8 bases, with 6 bases left between them. The CDR3 sequence is 12 residues long. Germline V gene data show CDR1 as SNHLY and CDR2 as FYNNEI. CDR3 in amino acids: CASSEDRDEQFF. The DNA for the CDR3 is TGTGCCAGCAGTGAAGACAGAGATGAGCAGTTCTTC.

CDR3 amino acids: CASSFFATDTQYF. The CDR3 nucleotides are TGTGCCAGCAGTTTTTTTGCCACAGATACGCAGTATTTT. The chain combines TRBV28 with TRBJ2-3; D remains unclear. V lost 3 bases and J lost 2, with 6 bases in between. The CDR3 totals 13 residues. The V gene's germline CDR1 is MDHEN and CDR2 SYDVKM.

The V and J genes are TRBV19 and TRBJ1-1, with TRBD1 matching over 8 bases. This CDR3 has 15 residues. Per the germline V gene, CDR1 is LNHDA and CDR2 is SQIVND (reference sequence). The trim removed 9 bases at V and 1 base at J, leaving 10 bases unmatched. The CDR3 spells CASHYPGGANTEAFF. CDR3 DNA: TGTGCCAGCCACTACCCAGGGGGCGCGAACACTGAAGCTTTCTTT.

J is TRBJ2-3 and V is TRBV6-6, with D possibly being TRBD2 (6 bases). This CDR3 is built from 13 residues. Germline CDR1 is MNHNY and CDR2 is SVGAGI (reference sequence). V lost 5 bases to trimming and J lost 2 bases, with 8 bases between them. This chain's CDR3 is CASSGGTTDTQYF. In nucleotides, the CDR3 is TGTGCCAGCAGTGGCGGGACCACAGATACGCAGTATTTT.

The chain carries TRBV13 and TRBJ2-7; no clear D. The V end was cut by 0 bases, the J end by 3 bases, with 3 bases between. The CDR3 is made up of 12 amino acids. The germline V gene has CDR1 PRHDT and CDR2 FYEKMQ (reference sequence). The CDR3 reads CASSLGDYEQYF. CDR3 DNA sequence: TGTGCCAGCAGCTTAGGAGACTACGAGCAGTACTTC.

In DNA form, the CDR3 reads TGTGCCTCCCATGGGGGTAACGGCTACACCTTC. Residues: CASHGGNGYTF. V gene TRBV19 combines with J gene TRBJ1-2; D may be TRBD1 (5 bases). Trimming pared 11 bases from V and 8 bases from J, leaving 15 bases between. CDR1 and CDR2 from the germline V gene are LNHDA and SQIVND (reference sequence). This CDR3 contains 11 residues.

This chain connects TRBV23-1 to TRBJ1-1; the D is unclear. TRBV23-1 is identified as an open reading frame with a role that is uncertain. This CDR3 has 15 amino acids. The V gene lost 0 bases and the J gene lost 1 base, with 9 bases spanning the gap. The CDR3 DNA reads as TGCGCCAGCAGTCAATCCAAAGGGCGGAACACTGAAGCTTTCTTT. Residues: CASSQSKGRNTEAFF.

The chain joins TRBV7-8 to TRBJ2-7, with D perhaps TRBD2 (6 bases). V was clipped by 2 bases and J by 1 base, with 12 bases between them. The germline gives CDR1 SGHVS, CDR2 FQNEAQ. This CDR3 has 15 residues. The CDR3 here is CASSLSYGRSYEQYF. The CDR3 DNA is TGTGCCAGCAGCTTAAGTTATGGGAGGTCCTACGAGCAGTACTTC.

This sequence joins TRBV4-3 and TRBJ2-1; TRBD2 aligns across 9 bases. The germline V gene encodes CDR1 LGHNA and CDR2 YSLEER. Trimming took 0 bases from V and 10 from J; bases not matched to a gene: 1. CDR3 length: 13 residues. The CDR3 loop reads CASSQDGLAEQFF. The DNA for the CDR3 is TGCGCCAGCAGCCAAGATGGACTAGCGGAGCAGTTCTTC.

This sequence joins TRBV7-8 and TRBJ2-7; no reliable D call. Germline values: CDR1 SGHVS, CDR2 FQNEAQ. The CDR3 is 16 amino acids. V was clipped by 6 bases and J by 2 bases, with 20 bases between them. The CDR3 protein is CASRTGPLGPTYEQYF. CDR3 DNA: TGTGCCAGCAGAACCGGACCTCTCGGGCCTACCTACGAGCAGTACTTC.

This sequence joins TRBV29-1 and TRBJ1-2; TRBD1 agrees at 7 bases. The CDR3 runs 15 residues. Germline CDR1 and CDR2: SQVTM and ANQGSEA. V trimming: 6 bases; J trimming: 4 bases; junction bases outside the gene matches: 14. The CDR3 nucleotides read TGCAGCGTCTCCGGGACAGACCCCTGGGGCTATGGCTACACCTTC. Its protein product is CSVSGTDPWGYGYTF.

The CDR3 is CASRRGLGEKLFF. Written as DNA, the CDR3 is TGTGCCAGCAGAAGGGGGCTCGGGGAAAAACTGTTTTTT. The chain combines TRBV27 with TRBJ1-4, with 7 positions matching TRBD1. V dropped 6 bases and J dropped 8; count of bases not matched to a gene: 6. There are 13 residues in the CDR3. Germline assignment: CDR1 MNHEY and CDR2 SMNVEV (reference sequence).

The chain has TRBV6-5 and TRBJ1-2; 10 bases agree with TRBD1. The CDR3 sequence is 15 residues long. The germline gives CDR1 MNHEY, CDR2 SVGAGI. After removal of 6 bases from V and 1 base from J, the junction contained 5 bases not matched to a gene. CDR3 sequence (DNA): TGTGCCAGCAGGACTGGACAGGGGGGTAACTATGGCTACACCTTC. Translating gives CASRTGQGGNYGYTF.